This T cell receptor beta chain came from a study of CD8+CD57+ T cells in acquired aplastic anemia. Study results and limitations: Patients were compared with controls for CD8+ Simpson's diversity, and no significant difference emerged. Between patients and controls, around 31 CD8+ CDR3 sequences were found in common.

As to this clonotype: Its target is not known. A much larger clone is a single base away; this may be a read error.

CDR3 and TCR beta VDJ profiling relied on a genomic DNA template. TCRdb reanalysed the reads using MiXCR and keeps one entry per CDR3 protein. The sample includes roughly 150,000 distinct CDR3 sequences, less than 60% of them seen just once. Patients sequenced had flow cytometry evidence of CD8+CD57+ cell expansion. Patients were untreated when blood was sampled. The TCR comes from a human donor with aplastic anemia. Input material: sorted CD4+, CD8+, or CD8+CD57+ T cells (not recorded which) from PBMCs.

CDR3 sequence: CASGGQWVYEQYF. The DNA of the CDR3 is TGTGCCAGCGGTGGACAGTGGGTCTACGAGCAGTACTTC. The chain has TRBV24-1 and TRBJ2-7; D is possibly TRBD1 (6 bases). Germline lookup yields CDR1 KGHDR and CDR2 SFDVKD. The CDR3 runs 13 residues. The ends were cut back, 11 bases at V and 3 bases at J, with 16 bases in the middle.